This TCR beta chain was captured by sequencing in a study of T-cell reconstitution after alpha-beta-depleted transplantation in children (dated by TCRdb to about 2016). As for the study more broadly: T-cell immune reconstitution after TCRalphabeta/CD19-depleted allogeneic hematopoietic cell transplantation in children was quantitatively tracked in the study by means of TCR repertoire profiling.

Trimming removed 3 bases from V and 6 bases from J, leaving 6 bases between the germline ends. The CDR3, from cysteine to phenylalanine, totals 13 residues. The DNA shown is the 39-base CDR3, in frame from base 1. Via the germline V gene, CDR1 is SGHVS and CDR2 FQNEAQ. This clonotype has only a few counts. The target of this receptor is not known. No qualities accompany the bases; no much larger clone lies one base away. The method was PCR. Sequencer: Illumina HiSeq 2500. Molecular barcoding was employed in the preparation of TCR libraries, with unique molecular identifiers being used to normalize TCRbeta repertoire quantification. TCRdb cleaned the public reads at Q25 with fastp, built clones with MiXCR and kept in-frame beta chains. One record per CDR3 amino acid sequence lists the most common genes and DNA. In all, the sample holds about 640,000 distinct CDR3 sequences, and roughly 15% of those were seen once. Approximately 1% of the sample rests with the top ten.

The source is a human donor who donated a stem cell graft to a child with acute myeloid leukemia. The V gene is TRBV7-8 and the J gene is TRBJ1-6, with no confidently assigned D gene. This specimen was PBMCs from the stem cell graft donor, taken from the stem cell graft. CDR3 region: CASSFDINSPLHF. In nucleotide form, the sequence is TGTGCCAGCAGCTTCGACATTAATTCACCCCTCCACTTT.